This paragraph covers one T cell receptor (beta chain) sequence. Assay: immunoSEQ multiplex PCR; the TCRdb copy retains only in-frame clones and omits some. The top ten clones hold 2.5% to 3% of a sample with around 130,000 clones, roughly 85% of them seen once. The sample comes from a study of blood T cell repertoires in COVID-19. For the study at large: T cells, B-cell-depleted T cells, or PBMCs provided the cDNA or gDNA that served as material.

The germline gives CDR1 LNHDA, CDR2 SQIVND (reference sequence). This CDR3 contains 15 residues. J gave up 9 bases and V 5 bases, and 14 bases lay outside the gene matches. Sequenced material: peripheral blood. The TCR sequence derives from a man aged 45-60 years with acute or convalescent COVID-19. The chain joins TRBV19 to TRBJ2-7, with TRBD1 identical over 9 bases. The CDR3 spells CASSDPGQGPTGQYF. The CDR3 nucleotides are TGTGCCAGTAGTGACCCGGGACAGGGACCTACTGGGCAGTACTTC. Combining the CDR3 with reference TRBV19 and TRBJ2-7 gives the whole variable domain DGGITQSPKYLFRKEGQNVTLSCEQNLNHDAMYWYRQDPGQGLRLIYYSQIVNDFQKGDIAEGYSVSREKKESFPLTVTSAQKNPTAFYLCASSDPGQGPTGQYFGPGTRLTVT.